This TCR beta chain was obtained from a study of T cells in Graves' hyperthyroidism and ophthalmopathy. Study at large: Staff took peripheral blood when the initial diagnosis was made, before any treatment began. Study-wide findings and caveats: Most clonotypes expanded in thyroid above 0.001 were likewise present in blood.

Notes on this clonotype: The antigen remains unidentified.

Clinical symptoms, serum thyroxine, TRAb, thyroid ultrasound and orbital computed tomography informed diagnoses. The PBMCs were sourced from fresh peripheral blood (around 9.3 ml). Amplification yielded TCR beta CDR3 regions, with RNA transcripts as the source. Primed by the HTBI set, a first-round RT-PCR was run on the TCR CDR3. One entry per CDR3 protein, called by TCRdb with MiXCR from the multiplex PCR reads. The sample holds approximately 620,000 distinct CDR3 sequences, approximately 15% seen once. Material: blood. The source of this sequence is a woman between 40 and 50 years old with Graves' ophthalmopathy.

The CDR3 DNA sequence: TGCAGTGCCTCGTGGAGGGGCAATCAGCCCCAGCATTTT. The encoded protein is CSASWRGNQPQHF. The V gene is TRBV20-1, the J gene TRBJ1-5, with D unclear. The CDR3 covers 13 residues. The ends were cut back, 6 bases at V and 2 bases at J, with 11 bases in the middle. The germline V gene encodes CDR1 DFQATT and CDR2 SNEGSKA (reference sequence).